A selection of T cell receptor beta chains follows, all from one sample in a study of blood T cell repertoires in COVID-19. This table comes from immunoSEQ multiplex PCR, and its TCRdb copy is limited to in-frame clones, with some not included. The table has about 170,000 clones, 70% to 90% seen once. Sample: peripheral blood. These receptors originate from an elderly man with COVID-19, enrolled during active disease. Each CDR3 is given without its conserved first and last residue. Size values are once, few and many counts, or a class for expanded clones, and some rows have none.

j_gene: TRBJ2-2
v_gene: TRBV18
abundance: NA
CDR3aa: ASSPPFGLAGGTNTGELF

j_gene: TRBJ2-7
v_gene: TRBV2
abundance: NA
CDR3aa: ASSVDRGLYEQY

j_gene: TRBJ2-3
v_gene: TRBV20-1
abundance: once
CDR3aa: SASSPRDTGTQY

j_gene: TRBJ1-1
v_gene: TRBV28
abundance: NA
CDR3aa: ASSLSPAEAF

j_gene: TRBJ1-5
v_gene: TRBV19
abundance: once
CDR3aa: ASSIVWGPTPGPQH

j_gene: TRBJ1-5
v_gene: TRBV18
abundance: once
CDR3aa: ASSPLGDRNQPQH

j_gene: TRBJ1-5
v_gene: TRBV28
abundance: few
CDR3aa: ASSVGQGDQPQH

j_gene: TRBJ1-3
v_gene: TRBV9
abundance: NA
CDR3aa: ASSVDRNRGNTIY

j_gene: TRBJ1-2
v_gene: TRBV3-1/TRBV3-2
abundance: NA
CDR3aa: ASSPGQGSRGYT

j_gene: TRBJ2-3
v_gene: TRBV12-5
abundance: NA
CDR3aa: ASGSSGTDTQY

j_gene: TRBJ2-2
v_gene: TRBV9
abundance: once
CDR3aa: ASSVRGSLTGELF

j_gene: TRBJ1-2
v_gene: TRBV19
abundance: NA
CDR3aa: ASSIDANRESVYGYT

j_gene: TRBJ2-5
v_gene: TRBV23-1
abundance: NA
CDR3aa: ASSQLTGGRETQY

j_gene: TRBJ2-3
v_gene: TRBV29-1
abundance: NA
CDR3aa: SAVSGTDTQY

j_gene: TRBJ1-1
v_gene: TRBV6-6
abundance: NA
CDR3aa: ASTRQGNTEAF

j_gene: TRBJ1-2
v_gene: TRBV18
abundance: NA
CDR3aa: ASSPRARGVSGYT

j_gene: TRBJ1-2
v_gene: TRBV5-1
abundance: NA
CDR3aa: ASNLLGQGYGYT

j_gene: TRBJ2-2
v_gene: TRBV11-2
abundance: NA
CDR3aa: ASSFPGQGNTGELF

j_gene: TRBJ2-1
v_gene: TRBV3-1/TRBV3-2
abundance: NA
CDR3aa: ASSQERQYNEQF

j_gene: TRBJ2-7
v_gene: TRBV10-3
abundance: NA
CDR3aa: AISESTSSGEQY

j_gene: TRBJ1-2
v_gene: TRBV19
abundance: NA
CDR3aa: ASSIGASGGYGYT

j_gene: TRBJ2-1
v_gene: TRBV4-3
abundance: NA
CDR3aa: ASSQGTSGVDNEQF

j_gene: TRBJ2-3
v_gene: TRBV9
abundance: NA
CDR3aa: ASSKGERFFGTDTQY

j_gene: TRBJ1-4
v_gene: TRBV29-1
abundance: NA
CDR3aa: SGGVGGEANEKLF

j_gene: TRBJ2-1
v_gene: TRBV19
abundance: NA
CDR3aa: ASSPRDRDNEQF

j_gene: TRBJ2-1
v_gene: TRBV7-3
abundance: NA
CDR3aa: ASSSTGGSYNEQF

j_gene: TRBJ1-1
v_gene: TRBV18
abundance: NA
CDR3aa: ASSPIMDSMNTEAF

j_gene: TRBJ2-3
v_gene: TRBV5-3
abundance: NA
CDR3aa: ARSLAAGPPSIDTQY

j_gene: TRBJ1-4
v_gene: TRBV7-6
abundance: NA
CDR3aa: ASSLVVPGRGEKLF

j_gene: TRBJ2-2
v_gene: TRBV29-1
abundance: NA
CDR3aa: SVATQGAGELF

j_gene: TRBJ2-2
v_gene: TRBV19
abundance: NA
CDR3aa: ASSITSGGNTGELF

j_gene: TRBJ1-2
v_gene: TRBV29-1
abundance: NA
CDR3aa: SVRDSEGGYT

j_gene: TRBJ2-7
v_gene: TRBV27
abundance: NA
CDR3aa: ASSLFSGYEQY

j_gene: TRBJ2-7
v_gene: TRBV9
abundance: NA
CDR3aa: ASSVDGQGAGEQY

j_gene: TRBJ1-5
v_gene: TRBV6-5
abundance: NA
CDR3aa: ASRTNLRDQPQH

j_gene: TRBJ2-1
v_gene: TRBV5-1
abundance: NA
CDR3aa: ASSPGTGGNEQF

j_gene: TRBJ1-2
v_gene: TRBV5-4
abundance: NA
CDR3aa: ASSSGGFYGYT

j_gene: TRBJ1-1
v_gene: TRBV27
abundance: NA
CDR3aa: ASSPPRWTEAF

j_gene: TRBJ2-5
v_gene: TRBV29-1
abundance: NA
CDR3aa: SVAWGQGFVSHQETQY

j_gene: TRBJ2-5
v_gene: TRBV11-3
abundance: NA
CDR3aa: ASSPTGGKETQY

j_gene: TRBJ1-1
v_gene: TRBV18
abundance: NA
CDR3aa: ASSPGQYTEAF

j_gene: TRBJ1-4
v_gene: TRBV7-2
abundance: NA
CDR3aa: ASSAAGTSYEKLF

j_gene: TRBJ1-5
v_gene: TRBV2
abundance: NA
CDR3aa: ASRGQYNQPQH